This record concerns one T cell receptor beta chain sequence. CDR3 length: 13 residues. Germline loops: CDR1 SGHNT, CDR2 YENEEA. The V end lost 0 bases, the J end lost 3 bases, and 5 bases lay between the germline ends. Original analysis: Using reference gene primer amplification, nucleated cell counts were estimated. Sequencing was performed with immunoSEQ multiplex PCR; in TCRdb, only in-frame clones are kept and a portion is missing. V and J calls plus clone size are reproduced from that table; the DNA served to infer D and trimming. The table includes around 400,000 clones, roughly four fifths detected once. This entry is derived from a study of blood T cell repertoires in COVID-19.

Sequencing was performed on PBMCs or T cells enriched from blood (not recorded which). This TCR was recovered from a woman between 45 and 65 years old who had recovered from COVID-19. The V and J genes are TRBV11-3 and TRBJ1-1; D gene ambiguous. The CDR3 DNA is TGTGCCAGCAGCTTAGAGGGCGACACTGAAGCTTTCTTT. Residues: CASSLEGDTEAFF.